Sequencing of this TCR beta chain was carried out in a study of control samples from healthy donors and cancer patients. V lost 2 bases to trimming and J lost 7 bases, with 21 bases between them. The CDR3 is 17 residues long. From germline, CDR1 is MNHEY and CDR2 SVGEGT. The table came from immunoSEQ multiplex PCR; TCRdb's copy has only in-frame clones and leaves some out. The repertoire has some 76,000 clones, approximately 88% of them found once; the top ten carry approximately 8.8%. V is TRBV6-2 or TRBV6-3 and J is TRBJ2-1; D assignment may be TRBD1 or TRBD2 (5 bases each). The sample was PBMCs. The clonotype comes from a woman in her forties or fifties with colorectal cancer. The chain's CDR3 is CASSYGYGTLPGNEQFF. The CDR3 region has the DNA TGTGCCAGCAGTTACGGATACGGGACCCTACCGGGGAATGAGCAGTTCTTC.